This T cell receptor (beta chain) was captured in a study of blood T cell repertoires in COVID-19. About the research overall: Samples taken during acute and convalescent COVID-19 were collected in the United States, Italy and Spain. Sources were T cells, B-cell-depleted T cells, or PBMCs; the material itself was cDNA or gDNA.

As handled by the study authors: Estimated nucleated cell counts came from reference gene primer amplification. The method was immunoSEQ multiplex PCR; TCRdb's version includes in-frame clones alone and lacks a portion of them. That table gives V, J and clone size, and the DNA gave D and trimming. The data contain 21,000 or so clones, approximately 90% of them singletons. The CDR3 contains 13 residues. The germline CDR1 and CDR2 sequences are MDHEN and SYDVKM. V was pared by 3 bases and J by 8 bases, with 10 bases between. The chain links TRBV28 to TRBJ1-4; TRBD1 might be the D (5 bases). This clonotype originated in a man between 65 and 85 years old with active COVID-19. The sample comprised peripheral blood. DNA of the CDR3: TGTGCCAGCAGTTTTGGGGGAGGGGAAAAACTGTTTTTT. Its translation is CASSFGGGEKLFF.